Shown below are 18 T cell receptor beta chains from a single sample sequenced in a study of cytotoxic CD8 clonotypes in ibrutinib-treated CLL. Only in-frame clones appear in the TCRdb table, and some are missing; sequencing was by immunoSEQ multiplex PCR. The sample has 50,000 to 70,000 clones; roughly 49% are singletons. The material sequenced was PBMCs, taken at disease progression, from a patient treated with ibrutinib. These receptor sequences come from a human donor with chronic lymphocytic leukemia.

This rearrangement joins TRBV6-4 to TRBJ1-2; D perhaps matches TRBD1 (5 bases). The CDR3 loop spans 13 amino acids. With 6 bases removed from V and 2 bases from J, the gap between germline ends came to 10 bases. The germline CDR1 and CDR2 sequences are MRHNA and SNTAGT. CDR3 sequence: CASSPGENYGYTF. The CDR3 DNA reads TGTGCCAGCAGCCCGGGGGAAAACTATGGCTACACCTTC.

The J gene is TRBJ1-1, the V gene TRBV6-4; no reliable D call. CDR3 length: 13 residues. The V and J ends lost 6 bases and 5 bases respectively, with 13 bases between them. Germline V gives CDR1 MRHNA, CDR2 SNTAGT. The CDR3 is CASSYGSLTEAFF. The CDR3 region has the DNA TGTGCCAGCAGCTACGGGAGCTTAACTGAAGCTTTCTTT.

This clone has just one count. Here the CDR3 DNA reads TGCGCCAGCAGCTTGGGCACAAGTAATGAAAAACTGTTTTTT. The encoded protein is CASSLGTSNEKLFF. This chain uses TRBV5-1 with TRBJ1-4, with no clear D. The CDR3 totals 14 residues. V lost 0 bases to trimming and J lost 4 bases, with 7 bases between them. Germline loops: CDR1 SGHRS, CDR2 YFSETQ.

This clone has only one observation. The chain has TRBV14 and TRBJ2-3; D unclear. This CDR3 has 11 amino acids. Trimming stripped 1 base from V and 5 bases from J, with 1 base between. Germline V CDR1 and CDR2: SGHDN, FVKESK. The CDR3 spells CASSQGDTQYF. In DNA form, the CDR3 reads TGTGCCAGCAGCCAAGGAGATACGCAGTATTTT.

This clone was detected a few times. The V and J genes are TRBV5-6 and TRBJ1-2, with a weak D call TRBD1 (5 bases). This CDR3 is built from 13 residues. Trimming took 2 bases from V and 7 from J, leaving 12 bases between them. Germline-derived CDR1 and CDR2 are SGHDT and YYEEEE. CDR3 sequence reads: CASSFGQGGGYTF. The CDR3, as DNA: TGTGCCAGCAGCTTCGGGCAGGGTGGTGGCTACACCTTC.

This clone was recorded a few times. The chain combines TRBV10-3 with TRBJ2-2; no clear D gene. Germline CDR1 and CDR2: ENHRY and SYGVKD. Trimming shortened V by 2 bases and J by 5 bases, and 6 bases separated the two germline ends. The CDR3 consists of 13 residues. The CDR3 region has the DNA TGTGCCATCAGTGAGACACCTACCGGGGAGCTGTTTTTT. It is translated as CAISETPTGELFF.

V gene TRBV5-4 combines with J gene TRBJ1-2, with D possibly being TRBD1 (6 bases). The CDR3 extends over 13 amino acids. Germline V gene sequence: CDR1 SGHNT, CDR2 YYREEE (reference sequence). The V end lost 4 bases, the J end lost 3 bases, and 10 bases lay between the germline ends. DNA of the CDR3: TGTGCCAGCAGCACACAGGGCGACTATGGCTACACCTTC. It codes for CASSTQGDYGYTF.

This chain uses TRBV4-1 with TRBJ2-7, with a tentative D call TRBD1 (6 bases). Trimming pared 0 bases from V and 2 bases from J, leaving 17 bases between. The CDR3 is 17 amino acids. Germline CDR1 reads MGHRA; CDR2 reads YSYEKL. CDR3: CASSQDPWAGVAYEQYF. For the CDR3, the DNA is TGCGCCAGCAGCCAAGATCCTTGGGCAGGGGTGGCCTACGAGCAGTACTTC.

This clone has just a few counts. This chain links TRBV29-1 with TRBJ1-1; 10 nucleotides align to TRBD1. The J segment lost 8 bases and the V segment lost 6 bases, leaving 6 bases of the junction unmatched. The CDR3 is made up of 12 amino acids. Germline lookup yields CDR1 SQVTM and CDR2 ANQGSEA. DNA of the CDR3: TGCAGCGTCTCGAGGACAGGGGGGGAAGCTTTCTTT. Translation gives CSVSRTGGEAFF.

The chain joins TRBV5-1 to TRBJ1-2; 8 bases map to TRBD1. V shed 1 base, J shed 3 bases, and the junction held 5 bases outside the gene matches. This CDR3 comprises 15 residues. Germline loops: CDR1 SGHRS, CDR2 YFSETQ. DNA for the CDR3: TGCGCCAGCAGCTTGATGTCAGGGGGCGACTATGGCTACACCTTC. Translation: CASSLMSGGDYGYTF. Filled out from reference TRBV5-1 and TRBJ1-2, the complete variable domain reads KAGVTQTPRYLIKTRGQQVTLSCSPISGHRSVSWYQQTPGQGLQFLFEYFSETQRNKGNFPGRFSGRQFSNSRSEMNVSTLELGDSALYLCASSLMSGGDYGYTFGSGTRLTVV.

This chain uses TRBV25-1 with TRBJ1-6, with TRBD1 matching 7 bases. CDR3 length: 13 residues. Germline lookup yields CDR1 MGHDK and CDR2 SYGVNS. V was pared by 4 bases and J by 9 bases, with 3 bases of the junction left unmatched. CDR3 sequence (DNA): TGTGCCAGCAGTGTACAGGGGCTTTCACCCCTCCACTTT. Protein product: CASSVQGLSPLHF.

This clone was detected a few times. In DNA form, the CDR3 reads TGTGCCTGGAGAGGGCAGACCGGCTCTGGGGCCAACGTCCTGACTTTC. Translated, it gives CAWRGQTGSGANVLTF. The gene calls are TRBV30 and TRBJ2-6; no reliable D call. V was trimmed by 3 bases and J by 0 bases, leaving 12 bases between them. The CDR3 runs to 16 residues. The germline gives CDR1 GTSNPN, CDR2 SVGIG (reference sequence).

V usage is TRBV5-1 and J usage is TRBJ1-5; D unclear. Trimming took off 0 bases at V and 6 bases at J, with 10 bases between the two ends. Per the germline V gene, CDR1 is SGHRS and CDR2 is YFSETQ. The CDR3 is 14 residues long. The CDR3 loop is CASSLEGSGQPQHF. The CDR3, as DNA: TGCGCCAGCAGCTTGGAAGGGTCTGGTCAGCCCCAGCATTTT. The whole variable domain, remainder taken from reference TRBV5-1 and TRBJ1-5, is KAGVTQTPRYLIKTRGQQVTLSCSPISGHRSVSWYQQTPGQGLQFLFEYFSETQRNKGNFPGRFSGRQFSNSRSEMNVSTLELGDSALYLCASSLEGSGQPQHFGDGTRLSIL.

J is TRBJ1-2 and V is TRBV7-9; D is perhaps TRBD1 (5 bases). Per germline, CDR1 SEHNR and CDR2 FQNEAQ (reference sequence). Trimming pared 6 bases from V and 1 base from J, leaving 15 bases between. This CDR3 contains 15 residues. The CDR3 nucleotides read TGTGCCAGCAGTTCCGGGACTTCCGGTAACTATGGCTACACCTTC. This encodes CASSSGTSGNYGYTF.

The chain links TRBV11-2 to TRBJ2-3; TRBD2 agrees at 10 bases. Germline loops: CDR1 SGHAT, CDR2 FQNNGV. The CDR3 sequence is 15 residues long. Losses at the gene ends were 6 bases for V and 6 bases for J; bases not matched to a gene: 9. For the CDR3, the DNA is TGTGCCAGCAGTCGATTAGCGGGGGGAGGGGATACGCAGTATTTT. This translates into CASSRLAGGGDTQYF.

Regarding this clone: The junction shows a germline mismatch at one end, possibly a read error. The chain uses TRBV7-9 and TRBJ1-3; maybe TRBD1 (5 bases). Germline assignment: CDR1 SEHNR and CDR2 FQNEAQ (reference sequence). This CDR3 spans 16 amino acids. CDR3 coding DNA: TGTGTCAGCACCTGGGGGGGGACCCACTCTGGAAACACCATATATTTT. It encodes CVSTWGGTHSGNTIYF.

The rearrangement links TRBV7-7 to TRBJ2-1; D is unresolved. V was shortened by 1 base and J by 8 bases, with 12 bases between the two germline ends. The V gene's germline CDR1 is SSHAT and CDR2 FNYEAQ (reference sequence). The CDR3 is 14 amino acids. The CDR3 is CASSLGSGLDEQFF. In DNA form, the CDR3 reads TGTGCCAGCAGCTTAGGGTCCGGTTTAGATGAGCAGTTCTTC.

V gene TRBV18 combines with J gene TRBJ1-2; possible D gene TRBD1, 6 bases. The V and J ends lost 3 bases and 4 bases respectively, with 9 bases between them. The CDR3 totals 13 residues. Germline V gene lookup returns CDR1 KGHSH and CDR2 LQKENI. For the CDR3, the DNA is TGTGCCAGCTCACCCCGACAGGTCTATGGCTACACCTTC. Protein sequence: CASSPRQVYGYTF.